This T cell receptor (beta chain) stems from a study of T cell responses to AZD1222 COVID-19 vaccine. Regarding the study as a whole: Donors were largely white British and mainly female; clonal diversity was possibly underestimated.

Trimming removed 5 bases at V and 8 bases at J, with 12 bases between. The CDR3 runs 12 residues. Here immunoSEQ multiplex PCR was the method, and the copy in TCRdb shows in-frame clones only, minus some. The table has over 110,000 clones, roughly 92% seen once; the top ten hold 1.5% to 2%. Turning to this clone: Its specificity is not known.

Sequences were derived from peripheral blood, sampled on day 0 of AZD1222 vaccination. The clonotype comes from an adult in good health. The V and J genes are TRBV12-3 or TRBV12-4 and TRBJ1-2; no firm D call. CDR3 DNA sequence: TGTGCCAGCAGTCCAGGCTTTTCGGGCTACACCTTC. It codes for CASSPGFSGYTF.